This T cell receptor beta chain is drawn from a study of T-cell reconstitution after alpha-beta-depleted transplantation in children. This clonotype occurred a few times. Construction of the TCRbeta library involved unique molecular identifiers. TCRdb re-derived calls from the PCR reads in MiXCR, one entry per CDR3 protein. The repertoire holds some 550,000 distinct CDR3 sequences, 15% to 20% seen once, with 3.3% in the top ten. Germline V CDR1 and CDR2: SNHLY, FYNNEI. V was clipped by 6 bases and J by 5 bases, with 19 bases between them. CDR3 length equals 16 residues. The receptor was derived from a human donor who donated a stem cell graft to a child with acute lymphoblastic leukemia. Sequenced material: PBMCs from the stem cell graft donor, taken from the stem cell graft. This rearrangement joins TRBV2 to TRBJ2-2; D uncertain. CDR3 nucleotide sequence: TGTGCCAGCAGGCCCTACCCAAGGCTAATAACCGGGGAGCTGTTTTTT. Protein: CASRPYPRLITGELFF.